This T cell receptor beta chain was recovered during a study of T cell repertoires in cytomegalovirus infection. The wider study: A matching HLA type, together with CMV infection, was signaled by public TCR beta signatures. Overall study findings and caveats: Cumulative frequency (of public TCR beta family members) identified carriers of CMV plus the relevant HLA. CMV-specific HLA-C-restricted TCR beta clonotypes dominated the ex vivo response.

For this clonotype: Its antigen is as yet unknown.

Via MiXCR, TCRdb re-called the reads, giving one row per CDR3 protein. The repertoire holds some 250,000 distinct CDR3 sequences, with roughly 10% as singletons. This CDR3 comprises 18 residues. V was clipped by 0 bases and J by 2 bases; unmatched bases: 10. CDR1 is SGHTA and CDR2 is FQGNSA in the germline V gene. The sequence was obtained from a human donor in good health (CMV status not recorded). Some clones in this sample may be carry-over from other donors' samples. Sequenced input: PBMCs. The chain uses TRBV7-2 and TRBJ2-3, with 8 nucleotides matching TRBD2. The CDR3 spells CASSLAPGGGPPTDTQYF. CDR3 nucleotide sequence: TGTGCCAGCAGCTTAGCGCCCGGCGGGGGGCCTCCCACAGATACGCAGTATTTT. Drawing the rest from reference TRBV7-2 and TRBJ2-3, the complete variable domain is GAGVSQSPSNKVTEKGKDVELRCDPISGHTALYWYRQSLGQGLEFLIYFQGNSAPDKSGLPSDRFSAERTGGSVSTLTIQRTQQEDSAVYLCASSLAPGGGPPTDTQYFGPGTRLTVL.